This TCR beta chain was identified during a study of blood T cell repertoires in COVID-19. In the study overall: Samples representing acute and convalescent COVID-19 were sourced from the United States, Italy and Spain. T cells, B-cell-depleted T cells, or PBMCs supplied cDNA or gDNA.

The CDR3 runs 14 residues. The V gene lost 7 bases and the J gene lost 0 bases, with 9 bases spanning the gap. The germline gives CDR1 MNHEY, CDR2 SVGAGI. In the source study's methods: Estimates of nucleated cell counts were drawn from the amplification of reference gene primers. Sequencing was performed with immunoSEQ multiplex PCR; in TCRdb, only in-frame clones are kept and a portion is missing. V and J calls and clone size are given by that table; D and trimming were obtained from the DNA. The data show around 160,000 clones, about nine tenths seen once. This chain uses TRBV6-5 with TRBJ1-4; D possibly corresponds to TRBD1 (5 bases). Sequenced input: peripheral blood. The sequence was collected from a human donor in a cohort sampled during active COVID-19. CDR3 sequence (DNA): TGTGCCAGCATGGTGACAGCAACTAATGAAAAACTGTTTTTT. Encoded protein: CASMVTATNEKLFF.